These 10 T cell receptor beta chains were sequenced from one sample in a study of T cell responses to AZD1222 COVID-19 vaccine. Profiled with immunoSEQ multiplex PCR; TCRdb holds only in-frame clones, not every one. The data hold about 96,000 clones, with roughly 90% observed a single time. The sample consisted of peripheral blood, taken on day 0 of AZD1222 vaccination. The receptor source for this set is an adult in good health.

The chain joins TRBV9 to TRBJ2-7; 9 bases map to TRBD1. The CDR3 spans 15 residues. Germline assignment: CDR1 SGDLS and CDR2 YYNGEE. V trimming: 4 bases; J trimming: 2 bases; junction bases outside the gene matches: 7. The CDR3 DNA reads TGTGCCAGCAGCACCCTTGGGACAGGGACCTACGAGCAGTACTTC. Its translation is CASSTLGTGTYEQYF. Complete variable domain (other parts from reference TRBV9 and TRBJ2-7): DSGVTQTPKHLITATGQRVTLRCSPRSGDLSVYWYQQSLDQGLQFLIQYYNGEERAKGNILERFSAQQFPDLHSELNLSSLELGDSALYFCASSTLGTGTYEQYFGPGTRLTVT.

The genes are TRBV24-1 and TRBJ2-5; D possibly matches TRBD1 or TRBD2 (6 bases each). The germline CDR1 and CDR2 sequences are KGHDR and SFDVKD. V was trimmed by 3 bases and J by 5 bases, leaving 9 bases between them. The CDR3 contains 13 residues. The CDR3 protein is CATSDGGRETQYF. The CDR3 DNA follows: TGTGCCACCAGTGATGGGGGGCGGGAGACCCAGTACTTC.

The chain is built from TRBV6-5 and TRBJ2-1; D may match TRBD1 or TRBD2 (5 bases each). Trimming left V 7 bases short and J 7 bases short, with 17 bases between. CDR1 MNHEY and CDR2 SVGAGI come from the germline V gene. This CDR3 is built from 14 residues. CDR3 loop: CASTLRVGVNEQFF. The DNA of the CDR3 is TGTGCCAGCACCCTTAGGGTGGGGGTGAATGAGCAGTTCTTC.

This clone came up a few times. The V call is TRBV6-5, the J call TRBJ2-7; D is possibly TRBD1 or TRBD2 (6 bases each). This CDR3 contains 16 residues. Germline CDR1 and CDR2: MNHEY and SVGAGI. V was pared by 1 base and J by 7 bases, with 20 bases between. Here the CDR3 reads CASSYLPGGLSEEQYF. The CDR3 region has the DNA TGTGCCAGCAGTTACTTACCTGGGGGGCTATCGGAAGAGCAGTACTTC.

This chain links TRBV6-5 with TRBJ2-7; TRBD2 aligns across 11 bases. V was pared by 0 bases and J by 4 bases, with 2 bases of the junction left unmatched. This CDR3 region has 15 residues. The germline gives CDR1 MNHEY, CDR2 SVGAGI. The CDR3: CASSYSGTSGYEQYF. The CDR3 nucleotides are TGTGCCAGCAGTTACTCTGGGACTAGCGGATACGAGCAGTACTTC.

The chain recombines TRBV6-4 with TRBJ2-7; D might be TRBD1 or TRBD2, each matching 5 bases. The V end lost 4 bases, the J end lost 1 base, and 11 bases lay between the germline ends. Germline values: CDR1 MRHNA, CDR2 SNTAGT. This CDR3 is 14 amino acids long. The CDR3 nucleotides are TGTGCCAGCAGTGCGCGGGCAGGGTCCTACGAGCAGTACTTC. Amino acid sequence: CASSARAGSYEQYF.

V usage is TRBV19 and J usage is TRBJ2-2, with TRBD1 matching over 9 bases. Germline-derived CDR1 and CDR2 are LNHDA and SQIVND (reference sequence). This CDR3 region has 15 residues. The V and J ends lost 3 bases and 6 bases, in that order; junction bases with no gene match: 5. CDR3 region: CASSIGDRAPGELFF. DNA for the CDR3: TGTGCCAGTAGTATTGGGGACAGGGCCCCCGGGGAGCTGTTTTTT.

CDR3 loop: CASSPSRVGEQYF. DNA of the CDR3: TGTGCCAGCAGTCCCTCCAGGGTGGGTGAGCAGTACTTC. The chain carries TRBV14 and TRBJ2-7, with D perhaps TRBD1 (5 bases). CDR3 length: 13 residues. The V gene lost 6 bases and the J gene lost 7 bases, with 16 bases spanning the gap. Germline V gene data show CDR1 as SGHDN and CDR2 as FVKESK.

The V call is TRBV11-3, the J call TRBJ2-1, with 7 nucleotides matching TRBD2. Germline lookup yields CDR1 SGHNT and CDR2 YENEEA. The CDR3 totals 15 residues. Trimming at V came to 2 bases and at J to 2 bases, leaving 3 bases not matched to a gene. Written as DNA, the CDR3 is TGTGCCAGCAGCTTAATGGGAGGGGCCTACAATGAGCAGTTCTTC. Translation: CASSLMGGAYNEQFF.

The CDR3 DNA reads as TGTGCCAGCAGCTTAGTTATTTGGGGGACCACAGATACGCAGTATTTT. Encoded protein: CASSLVIWGTTDTQYF. V and J are TRBV7-2 and TRBJ2-3; either TRBD1 or TRBD2 may fit D (5 bases each). This CDR3 is 16 amino acids long. In germline, CDR1 is SGHTA, CDR2 FQGNSA. The V end lost 1 base, the J end lost 2 bases, and 13 bases lay between the germline ends. Looking up the rest from reference TRBV7-2 and TRBJ2-3 gives the full variable domain: GAGVSQSPSNKVTEKGKDVELRCDPISGHTALYWYRQSLGQGLEFLIYFQGNSAPDKSGLPSDRFSAERTGGSVSTLTIQRTQQEDSAVYLCASSLVIWGTTDTQYFGPGTRLTVL.